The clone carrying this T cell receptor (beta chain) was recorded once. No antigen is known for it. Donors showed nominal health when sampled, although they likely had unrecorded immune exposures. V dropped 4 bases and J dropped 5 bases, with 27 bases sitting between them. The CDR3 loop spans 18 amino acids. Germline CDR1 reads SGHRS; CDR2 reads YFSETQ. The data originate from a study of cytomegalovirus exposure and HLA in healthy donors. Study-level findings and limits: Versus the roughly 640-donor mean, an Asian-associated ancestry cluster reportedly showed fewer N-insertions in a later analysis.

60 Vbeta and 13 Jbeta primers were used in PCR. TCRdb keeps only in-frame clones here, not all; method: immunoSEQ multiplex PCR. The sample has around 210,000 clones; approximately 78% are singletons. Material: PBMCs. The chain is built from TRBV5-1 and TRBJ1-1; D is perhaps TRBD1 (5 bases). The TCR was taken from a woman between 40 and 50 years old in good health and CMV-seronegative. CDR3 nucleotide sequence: TGCGCCAGCAGCCCCTGGGGGGGGGATAGAACATTCGGGACTGAAGCTTTCTTT. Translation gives CASSPWGGDRTFGTEAFF. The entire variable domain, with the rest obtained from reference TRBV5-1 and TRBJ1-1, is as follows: KAGVTQTPRYLIKTRGQQVTLSCSPISGHRSVSWYQQTPGQGLQFLFEYFSETQRNKGNFPGRFSGRQFSNSRSEMNVSTLELGDSALYLCASSPWGGDRTFGTEAFFGQGTRLTVV.